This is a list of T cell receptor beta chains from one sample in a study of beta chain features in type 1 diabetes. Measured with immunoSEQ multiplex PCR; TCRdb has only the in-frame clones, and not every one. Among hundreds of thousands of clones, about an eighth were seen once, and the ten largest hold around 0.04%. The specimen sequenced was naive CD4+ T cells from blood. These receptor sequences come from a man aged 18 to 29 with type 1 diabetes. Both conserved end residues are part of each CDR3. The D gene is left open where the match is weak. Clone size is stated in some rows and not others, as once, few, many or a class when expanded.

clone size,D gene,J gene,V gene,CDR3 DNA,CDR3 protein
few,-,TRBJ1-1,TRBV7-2,TGTGCCAGCAGCGAACAGCGCGGGAACACTGAAGCTTTCTTT,CASSEQRGNTEAFF
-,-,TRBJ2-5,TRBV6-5,TGTGCCAGCAGTAATAATCGGAGAGAGACCCAGTACTTC,CASSNNRRETQYF
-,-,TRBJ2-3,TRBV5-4,TGTGCCAGCAGCCTTAGTACTAGCACAGATACGCAGTATTTT,CASSLSTSTDTQYF
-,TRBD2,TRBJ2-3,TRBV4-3,TGCGCCAGCAGCCAGGGACCGACTAGCGGGGGATCGGATACGCAGTATTTT,CASSQGPTSGGSDTQYF
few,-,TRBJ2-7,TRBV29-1,TGCAGCGTGATGACAGATTCCTACGAGCAGTACTTC,CSVMTDSYEQYF
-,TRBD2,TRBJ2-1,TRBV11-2,TGTGCCAGCAGCTTAGAGGTGGCGGGAGAGTACAATGAGCAGTTCTTC,CASSLEVAGEYNEQFF
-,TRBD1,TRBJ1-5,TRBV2,TGTGCCAGCAGCGAAATCCCGGGACAGTACCAGCCCCAGCATTTT,CASSEIPGQYQPQHF
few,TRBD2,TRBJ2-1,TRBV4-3,TGCGCCAGCACCCGAACCGGGACTAGCGGGGGAGGCAATGAGCAGTTCTTC,CASTRTGTSGGGNEQFF
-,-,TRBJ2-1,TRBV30,TGTGCCCTCTGGCTGCTCTTCTCCAATGAGCAGTTCTTC,CALWLLFSNEQFF
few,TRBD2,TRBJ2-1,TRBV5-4,TGTGCCAGCAGCTTATCGGGACTAGCGGACAATGAGCAGTTCTTC,CASSLSGLADNEQFF
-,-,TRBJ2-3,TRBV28,TGTGCCAGCAGTCCCAGCCCAGATACGCAGTATTTT,CASSPSPDTQYF
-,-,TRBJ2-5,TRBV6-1,TGTGCCAGCAGTGAAGTAAGGGAGACCCAGTACTTC,CASSEVRETQYF
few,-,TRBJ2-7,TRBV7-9,TGTGCCAGCAGCTTAGGGAGGACCTCCTACGAGCAGTACTTC,CASSLGRTSYEQYF
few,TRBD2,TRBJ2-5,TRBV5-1,TGCGCCAGCAGCTTAGCGGGGGAGACCCAGTACTTC,CASSLAGETQYF
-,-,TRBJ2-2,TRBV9,TGTGCCAGCAGCGTAGGTTTGCTGTCTGAGGAGCTGTTTTTT,CASSVGLLSEELFF
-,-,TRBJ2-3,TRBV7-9,TGTGCCAGCAGCTCGCAGGGATCTAGCACAGATACGCAGTATTTT,CASSSQGSSTDTQYF
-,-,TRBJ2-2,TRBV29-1,TGCAGCGGGCAAACTAGCTCCAGGGAGCTGTTTTTT,CSGQTSSRELFF
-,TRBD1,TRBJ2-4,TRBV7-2,TGTGCCAGCAGCTCAACGACAGGGGGCTGGAACATTCAGTACTTC,CASSSTTGGWNIQYF
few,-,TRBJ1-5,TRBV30,TGTGCCTGGAGTGGGGACAGCAATCAGCCCCAGCATTTT,CAWSGDSNQPQHF
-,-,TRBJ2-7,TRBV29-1,TGCAGCGTTGAAGCCCACACAGGGAACGAGCAGTACTTC,CSVEAHTGNEQYF
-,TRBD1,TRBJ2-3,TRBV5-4,TGTGCCAGCAGCTTGTTGCGGACAGGCGCCACAGATACGCAGTATTTT,CASSLLRTGATDTQYF
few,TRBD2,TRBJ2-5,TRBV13,TGTGCCAGCAGCTTTAGCGGGGGAGTCCAAGAGACCCAGTACTTC,CASSFSGGVQETQYF
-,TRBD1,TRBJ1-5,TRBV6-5,TGTGCCAGCAGTTACGGACAGGGTCGCAATCAGCCCCAGCATTTT,CASSYGQGRNQPQHF
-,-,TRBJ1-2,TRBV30,TGTGCCTGGATAGTGGGGGAAGGTGGCTACACCTTC,CAWIVGEGGYTF
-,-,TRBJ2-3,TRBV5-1,TGCGCCAGCAGCTTGGCCCAGGATACAGATACGCAGTATTTT,CASSLAQDTDTQYF
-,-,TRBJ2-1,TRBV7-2,TGTGCCAGCAGCTTGGGCCCTTACAATGAGCAGTTCTTC,CASSLGPYNEQFF
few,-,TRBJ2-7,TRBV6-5,TGTGCCAGCAGTTACTCTGGTCTGCCCGAGCAGTACTTC,CASSYSGLPEQYF
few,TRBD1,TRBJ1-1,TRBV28,TGTGCCACAGGGGGGGACACTGAAGCTTTCTTT,CATGGDTEAFF
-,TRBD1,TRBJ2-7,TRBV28,TGTGCCAGCAGTTCGGGAGGGACAGGGGGCGAGTACGAGCAGTACTTC,CASSSGGTGGEYEQYF
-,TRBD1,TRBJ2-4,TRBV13,TGTGCCAGCAGCGCCGGACAGGGCTTTAACATTCAGTACTTC,CASSAGQGFNIQYF
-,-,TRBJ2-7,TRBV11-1,TGTGCCAGCAGCTTCGACAGGAGCTCCTACGAGCAGTACTTC,CASSFDRSSYEQYF
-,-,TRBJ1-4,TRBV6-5,TGTGCCAGCGGAGGGGGGCGACATGAAAAACTGTTTTTT,CASGGGRHEKLFF
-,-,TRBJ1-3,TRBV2,TGTGCCAGCAGTGCCGGATCTGGAAACACCATATATTTT,CASSAGSGNTIYF
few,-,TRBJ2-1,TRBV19,TGTGCCAGTAGTGTGATCGATGAGCAGTTCTTC,CASSVIDEQFF
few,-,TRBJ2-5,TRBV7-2,TGTGCCAGCAGCTTCATGCAAGAGACCCAGTACTTC,CASSFMQETQYF
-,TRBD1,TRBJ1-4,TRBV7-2,TGTGCCAGCAGCTACGACAGGGAGGGGAAACTGTTTTTT,CASSYDREGKLFF
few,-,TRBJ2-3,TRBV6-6,TGTGCCAGCAGTTACAGTGGGACTAGCACAGATACGCAGTATTTT,CASSYSGTSTDTQYF
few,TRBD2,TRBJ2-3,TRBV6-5,TGTGCCAGCAGGACTAGCGGGAACCCCACAGATACGCAGTATTTT,CASRTSGNPTDTQYF
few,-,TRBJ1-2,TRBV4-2,TGTGCCAGCAGCCAAGAAGCGGGTGTGAGAGGCTACACCTTC,CASSQEAGVRGYTF
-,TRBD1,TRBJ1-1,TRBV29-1,TGCAGCGTTCAGGCAGGGGGAGACGCTTTCTTT,CSVQAGGDAFF
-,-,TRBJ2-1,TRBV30,TGTGCCTGGACCGTGGGGGGGCAGCAGTTCTTC,CAWTVGGQQFF
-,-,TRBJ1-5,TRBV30,TGTGCCTGGAGTGGAGATAGGGGGAATCAGCCCCAGCATTTT,CAWSGDRGNQPQHF
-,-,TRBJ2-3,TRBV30,TGTGCCTGGAGTGTACGGTCTAGCTTAGATACGCAGTATTTT,CAWSVRSSLDTQYF
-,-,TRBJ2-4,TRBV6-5,TGTGCCAGCAGTTACTTGGGGGGAAACATTCAGTACTTC,CASSYLGGNIQYF
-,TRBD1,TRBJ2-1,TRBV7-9,TGTGCCAGCAGTCGAACGGGACAGGGGGCCCGGAATGAGCAGTTCTTC,CASSRTGQGARNEQFF
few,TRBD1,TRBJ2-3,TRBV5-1,TGCGCCAGCAGCTTGCCGGACAGGGGTAGCACAGATACGCAGTATTTT,CASSLPDRGSTDTQYF
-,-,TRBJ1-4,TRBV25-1,TGTGCCAGCAGTGACCCCGCGGGGATTAATGAAAAACTGTTTTTT,CASSDPAGINEKLFF
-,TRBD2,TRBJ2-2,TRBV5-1,TGCGCCAGCAGCCCCACTAGCGGGACCGCCGGGGAGCTGTTTTTT,CASSPTSGTAGELFF
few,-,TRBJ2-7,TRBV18,TGTGCCAGCTCACCTCCGGGACTGAACTCCTACGAGCAGTACTTC,CASSPPGLNSYEQYF
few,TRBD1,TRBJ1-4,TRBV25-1,TGTGCCAGCACCCCGGGACAGGGCGGAAAACTGTTTTTT,CASTPGQGGKLFF
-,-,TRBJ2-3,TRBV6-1,TGTGCCAGCAGTGATGGTTCCACAGATACGCAGTATTTT,CASSDGSTDTQYF
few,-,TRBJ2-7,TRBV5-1,TGCGCCAGCAGCTTCCTGATGAAGGAGTACGAGCAGTACTTC,CASSFLMKEYEQYF
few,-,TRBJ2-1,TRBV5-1,TGCGCCAGCAGCGGCTGGACACGCTCCTACAATGAGCAGTTCTTC,CASSGWTRSYNEQFF